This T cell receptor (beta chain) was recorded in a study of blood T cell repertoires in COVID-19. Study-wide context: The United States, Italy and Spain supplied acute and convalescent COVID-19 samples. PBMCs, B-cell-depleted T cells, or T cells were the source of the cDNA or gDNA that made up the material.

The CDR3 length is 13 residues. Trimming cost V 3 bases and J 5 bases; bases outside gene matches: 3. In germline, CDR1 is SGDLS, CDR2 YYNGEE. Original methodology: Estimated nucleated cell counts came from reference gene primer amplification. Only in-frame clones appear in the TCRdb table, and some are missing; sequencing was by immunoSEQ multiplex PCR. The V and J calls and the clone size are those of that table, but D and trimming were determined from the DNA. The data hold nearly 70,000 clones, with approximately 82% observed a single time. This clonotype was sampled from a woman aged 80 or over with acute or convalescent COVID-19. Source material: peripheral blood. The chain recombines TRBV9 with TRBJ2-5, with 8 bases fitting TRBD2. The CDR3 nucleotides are TGTGCCAGCAGCGCCGGGAGGGTGGAGACCCAGTACTTC. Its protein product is CASSAGRVETQYF. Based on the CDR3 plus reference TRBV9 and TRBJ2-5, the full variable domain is DSGVTQTPKHLITATGQRVTLRCSPRSGDLSVYWYQQSLDQGLQFLIQYYNGEERAKGNILERFSAQQFPDLHSELNLSSLELGDSALYFCASSAGRVETQYFGPGTRLLVL.